This T cell receptor beta chain was recorded in a study of blood T cell repertoires in COVID-19. Overall study: PBMCs, B-cell-depleted T cells, or T cells provided the cDNA or gDNA that made up the material.

Produced via immunoSEQ multiplex PCR; TCRdb's table is partial and in-frame only. The sample holds about 120,000 clones; about 88% are singletons and the top ten take roughly 1.2%. CDR1 and CDR2 from the germline V gene are MNHEY and SMNVEV (reference sequence). V was shortened by 6 bases and J by 2 bases, with 11 bases between the two germline ends. The CDR3 is made up of 13 amino acids. This receptor was identified in an elderly woman with acute or convalescent COVID-19. The sequenced material came from peripheral blood. The chain combines TRBV27 with TRBJ2-7; possible D gene TRBD1, 6 bases. The CDR3 DNA sequence: TGTGCCAGCAGCCCGGGACAACCCTACGAGCAGTACTTC. It is translated as CASSPGQPYEQYF.